Each of the 21 T cell receptor beta chains below was sequenced from the same sample in a study of kidney transplant recipient with SARS-CoV-2 infection. TCRdb independently ran MiXCR on the reads; one entry per CDR3 protein. The sample records some 220,000 distinct CDR3 sequences, less than 35% being singletons. Sample: a blood sample, taken at baseline and on day 111 from a kidney transplant recipient. Every receptor here comes from a young adult male patient who had COVID-19 and was a kidney transplant recipient. Some T cells here may be from the graft donor.

The table lists this clonotype with a count of one. This sequence may be a read error, since a much larger clone differs from it by one base. The V call is TRBV3-1, the J call TRBJ1-1; D gene uncertain. Germline CDR1 LGHDT, CDR2 YNNKEL (reference sequence). The CDR3 runs 17 residues. The CDR3, as DNA: TGTGCCAGCAGCGGGCAGTTTCCCATTTCAATTCGCACTGAAGCTTCCTTT. It encodes CASSGQFPISIRTEASF.

This clonotype has at least ten counts. The chain uses TRBV4-2 and TRBJ2-3, with D possibly being TRBD2 (5 bases). CDR1 and CDR2 (germline): LGHNA, YNFKEQ. The CDR3 length is 15 residues. V gave up 0 bases and J gave up 2 bases, with 9 bases separating them. This chain's CDR3 is CASSQETTYTDTQYF. CDR3 DNA: TGTGCCAGCAGCCAAGAGACTACTTACACAGATACGCAGTATTTT.

A remark on this clonotype: A much larger clone lies a single base off, so this may be a read error. The V gene is TRBV14, the J gene TRBJ1-1, with D unclear. Germline V gene data show CDR1 as SGHDN and CDR2 as FVKESK. The CDR3 covers 13 residues. V lost 2 bases and J 6 bases, leaving 10 bases between the germline ends. The CDR3 nucleotides read TGTGCCAGCAGCCAATTAAGTACCGCTGAAGCTTTCTTT. Protein: CASSQLSTAEAFF.

A few counts support this clonotype. The chain employs TRBV25-1 and TRBJ1-4; perhaps TRBD1 as D (5 bases). The germline V gene has CDR1 MGHDK and CDR2 SYGVNS. This CDR3 is built from 14 residues. V dropped 1 base and J dropped 8 bases, with 11 bases sitting between them. CDR3 nucleotides: TGTGCCAGCAGTGAATTTGGGGGGGGGGAAAAACTGTTTTTT. Protein: CASSEFGGGEKLFF. The variable domain in full, completed from reference TRBV25-1 and TRBJ1-4, reads EADIYQTPRYLVIGTGKKITLECSQTMGHDKMYWYQQDPGMELHLIHYSYGVNSTEKGDLSSESTVSRIRTEHFPLTLESARPSHTSQYLCASSEFGGGEKLFFGSGTQLSVL.

As regards this clonotype: Its ends do not fully match the called genes, so a read error is possible. The gene calls are TRBV3-1 and TRBJ2-2, with 7 bases aligning to TRBD2. CDR1 is LGHDT and CDR2 is YNNKEL in the germline V gene (reference sequence). This CDR3 is built from 16 residues. The CDR3 here is CASSQGASGNHRGAVF. DNA of the CDR3: TGTGCCAGCAGCCAAGGGGCTAGCGGAAACCACCGGGGAGCTGTTTTT.

This clonotype was detected many times. The chain couples TRBV8-2 to TRBJ2-6. TRBV8-2 is tagged as a pseudogene. The CDR3 contains 17 residues. The CDR3 nucleotides read TGTGGCACTACACGTAGGATAACACAAAGTCGGGCCAACGTCCTGACTTTC. This codes for CGTTRRITQSRANVLTF.

Ten or more counts support this clonotype. The chain is built from TRBV24-1 and TRBJ1-2; unclear D gene. The germline V and J ends were trimmed by 6 bases and 4 bases, with 23 bases remaining between them. There are 17 residues in the CDR3. Germline-derived CDR1 and CDR2 are KGHDR and SFDVKD. CDR3 sequence: CATSQTCSTRKTYGYTF. For the CDR3, the DNA is TGTGCCACCAGTCAAACTTGTAGTACCAGAAAGACCTATGGCTACACCTTC.

Many counts were recorded for this clonotype. The chain carries TRBV20-1 and TRBJ2-7; no definite D call. This CDR3 comprises 13 residues. The germline CDR1 and CDR2 sequences are DFQATT and SNEGSKA (reference sequence). The V end lost 5 bases, the J end lost 7 bases, and 18 bases lay between the germline ends. The CDR3 spells CSASTFPSEEQYF. Here the CDR3 DNA reads TGCAGTGCTTCTACATTTCCGTCCGAGGAGCAGTACTTC.

The V gene is TRBV7-2, the J gene TRBJ1-2; D is undetermined. Per the germline V gene, CDR1 is SGHTA and CDR2 is FQGNSA. This CDR3 spans 17 amino acids. V was clipped by 5 bases and J by 4 bases, with 23 bases between them. CDR3 in DNA: TGTGCCAGCAGCCCCCGCATCAGAGTCGGAAAGACCTATGGCTACACCTTC. Its protein product is CASSPRIRVGKTYGYTF.

This clonotype showed up many times. The chain carries TRBV3-1 and TRBJ2-1; D gene ambiguous. Germline V gene lookup returns CDR1 LGHDT and CDR2 YNNKEL (reference sequence). The CDR3 has 12 amino acids. Trimming removed 0 bases at V and 11 bases at J, with 8 bases between. In DNA, the CDR3 is TGTGCCAGCAGCCAAGAACGGATTCAGCAGTTCTTC. Translating it yields CASSQERIQQFF.

A note on this clonotype: A read error may explain this, as a much larger clone is one base away. The rearrangement uses TRBV3-1 and TRBJ1-2, with D unclear. The V end lost 4 bases, the J end lost 5 bases, and 14 bases lay between the germline ends. The CDR3 spans 14 residues. The germline CDR1 and CDR2 sequences are LGHDT and YNNKEL (reference sequence). The CDR3 region is CASSRWEGGYGYTF. The DNA for the CDR3 is TGTGCCAGCAGCCGATGGGAGGGCGGGTATGGCTACACCTTC.

This clonotype showed up many times. V usage is TRBV12-3 or TRBV12-4 and J usage is TRBJ1-2; no clear D gene. This CDR3 comprises 17 residues. Trimming removed 5 bases from V and 4 bases from J, with 23 bases in between. CDR3 loop: CASSRARTAGKTYGYTF. The CDR3 DNA reads TGTGCCAGCAGTCGAGCCCGCACAGCAGGAAAGACCTATGGCTACACCTTC.

There are a few counts of this clonotype. Since a much larger clone is just one base distant, this may be a read error. This chain connects TRBV7-9 to TRBJ1-2, with D uncertain. V was trimmed by 5 bases and J by 4 bases, leaving 23 bases between them. This CDR3 spans 17 amino acids. Germline CDR1 and CDR2: SEHNR and FQNEAQ (reference sequence). The CDR3 loop is CASSSARYHGRTYGYTF. CDR3 in DNA: TGTGCCAGCAGCAGCGCGCGATACCATGGAAGGACCTATGGCTACACCTTC.

This clonotype has ten or more counts. This sequence joins TRBV3-1 and TRBJ2-5, with D unclear. Germline values: CDR1 LGHDT, CDR2 YNNKEL (reference sequence). The CDR3 sequence is 15 residues long. V lost 0 bases and J lost 5, with 13 bases in between. CDR3 nucleotide sequence: TGTGCCAGCAGCCAAGACCCTAGTTTACTGGAGACCCAGTACTTC. This gives the protein CASSQDPSLLETQYF.

Of note for this clonotype: A much larger clone differs from this one at a single base, so this may be a read error. The chain carries TRBV14 and TRBJ1-1; TRBD1 is a possible D gene (6 bases). Germline V CDR1 and CDR2: SGHDN, FVKESK. Trimming removed 0 bases at V and 7 bases at J, with 15 bases between. The CDR3 loop spans 15 amino acids. As DNA, the CDR3 is TGTGCCAGCAGCCAAGAACATGGGGGCTTAGTTGAAGCTTTCTTT. As protein: CASSQEHGGLVEAFF.

This clonotype has a handful of counts. The V gene is TRBV3-1, the J gene TRBJ1-5; no firm D call. The length of the CDR3 is 16 residues. The V end lost 1 base, the J end lost 0 bases, and 10 bases lay between the germline ends. Germline lookup yields CDR1 LGHDT and CDR2 YNNKEL (reference sequence). CDR3 nucleotide sequence: TGTGCCAGCAGCCAAGGGGCGGCTAATAGCAATCAGCCCCAGCATTTT. It yields the protein CASSQGAANSNQPQHF.

This clonotype was detected many times. The chain joins TRBV9 to TRBJ1-1, with D uncertain. Germline loops: CDR1 SGDLS, CDR2 YYNGEE. V lost 0 bases and J lost 2, with 11 bases in between. The CDR3 is 15 amino acids. The CDR3 spells CASSVESDANTEAFF. CDR3 bases: TGTGCCAGCAGCGTAGAATCAGACGCAAACACTGAAGCTTTCTTT.

In its sample, this clonotype was seen many times. The rearrangement uses TRBV12-2 and TRBJ1-2. TRBV12-2 is a pseudogene. CDR3 size: 17 residues. This CDR3 is CASRNQLTPRKTYGYTF. In DNA form, the CDR3 reads TGTGCAAGTCGCAACCAATTGACTCCACGAAAGACCTATGGCTACACCTTC.

At least ten counts were recorded for this clonotype. This chain joins TRBV30 and TRBJ2-7; 7 bases map to TRBD1. The CDR3 length is 14 residues. Germline V gives CDR1 GTSNPN, CDR2 SVGIG (reference sequence). Trimming cost V 4 bases and J 5 bases; bases outside gene matches: 11. Here the CDR3 reads CAWTGTGARDEQYF. CDR3 nucleotides: TGTGCCTGGACCGGTACAGGGGCAAGGGACGAGCAGTACTTC.

This clonotype was seen ten or more times. V and J are TRBV6-6 and TRBJ2-5; D might be TRBD2 (6 bases). This CDR3 has 18 residues. Per the germline V gene, CDR1 is MNHNY and CDR2 is SVGAGI (reference sequence). V was shortened by 2 bases and J by 1 base, with 20 bases between the two germline ends. The CDR3: CASSYLSRSGLSQETQYF. CDR3 nucleotide sequence: TGTGCCAGCAGTTACCTTTCGCGAAGCGGGTTGAGCCAAGAGACCCAGTACTTC.

Concerning this clonotype: This may stem from a read error, because a much larger clone lies one nucleotide away. V gene TRBV29-1 combines with J gene TRBJ1-1, with no clear D. The CDR3 contains 11 residues. With 8 bases removed from V and 0 bases from J, the gap between germline ends came to 7 bases. The germline gives CDR1 SQVTM, CDR2 ANQGSEA. Written as DNA, the CDR3 is TGCAGCCCACTGATGAACACTGAAGCTTTCTTT. Amino acid sequence: CSPLMNTEAFF.